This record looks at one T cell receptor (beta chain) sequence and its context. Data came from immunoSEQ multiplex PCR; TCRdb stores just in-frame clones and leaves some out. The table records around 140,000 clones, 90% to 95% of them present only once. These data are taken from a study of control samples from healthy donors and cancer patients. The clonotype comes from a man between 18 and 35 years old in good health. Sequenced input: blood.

In DNA form, the CDR3 reads TGTGCCAGCAGTGAAATGGGCGAGCAGTACTTC. The encoded protein is CASSEMGEQYF. The rearrangement joins TRBV6-1 to TRBJ2-7; D ambiguous. V was pared by 2 bases and J by 6 bases, with 5 bases between. Looked up from germline, CDR1 is MNHNS and CDR2 is SASEGT. The CDR3 runs to 11 residues.